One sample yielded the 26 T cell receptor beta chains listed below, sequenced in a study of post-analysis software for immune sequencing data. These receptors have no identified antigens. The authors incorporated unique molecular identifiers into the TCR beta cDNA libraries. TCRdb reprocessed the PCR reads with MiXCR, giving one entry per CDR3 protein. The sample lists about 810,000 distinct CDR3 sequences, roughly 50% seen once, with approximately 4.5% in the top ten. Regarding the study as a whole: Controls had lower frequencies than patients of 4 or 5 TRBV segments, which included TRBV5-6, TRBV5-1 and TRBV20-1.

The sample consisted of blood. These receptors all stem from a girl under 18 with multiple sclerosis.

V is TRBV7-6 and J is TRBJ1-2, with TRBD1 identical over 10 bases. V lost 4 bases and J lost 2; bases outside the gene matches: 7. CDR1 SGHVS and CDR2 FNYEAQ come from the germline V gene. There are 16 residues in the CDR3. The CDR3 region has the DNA TGTGCCAGCAGCTCTTGGGACAGGGGAACAAACTATGGCTACACCTTC. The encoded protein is CASSSWDRGTNYGYTF.

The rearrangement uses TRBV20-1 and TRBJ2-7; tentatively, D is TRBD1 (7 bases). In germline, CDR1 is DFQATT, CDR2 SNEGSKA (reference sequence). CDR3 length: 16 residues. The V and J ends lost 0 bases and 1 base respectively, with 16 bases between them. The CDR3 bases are TGCAGTGCTAGAGATATGGCGGGACAGAATTCCTACGAGCAGTACTTC. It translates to CSARDMAGQNSYEQYF.

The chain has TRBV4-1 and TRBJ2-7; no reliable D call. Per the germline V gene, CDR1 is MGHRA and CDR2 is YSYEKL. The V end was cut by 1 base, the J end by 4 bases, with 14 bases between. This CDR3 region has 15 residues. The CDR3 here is CASSQVPLANYEQYF. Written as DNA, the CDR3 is TGCGCCAGCAGCCAAGTTCCCCTGGCGAATTACGAGCAGTACTTC.

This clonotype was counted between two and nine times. The CDR3 reads CASSRTGPEQYF. As DNA, the CDR3 is TGTGCCAGCAGCCGGACAGGCCCCGAGCAGTACTTC. The V gene is TRBV12-3 or TRBV12-4, the J gene TRBJ2-7; TRBD1 aligns across 7 bases. The trim removed 6 bases at V and 6 bases at J, leaving 5 bases unmatched. The CDR3 is 12 residues long.

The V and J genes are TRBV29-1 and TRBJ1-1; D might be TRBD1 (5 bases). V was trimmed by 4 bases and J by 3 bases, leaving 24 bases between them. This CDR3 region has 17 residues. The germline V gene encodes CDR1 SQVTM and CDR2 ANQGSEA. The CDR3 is CSVGGGQGMIGDTEAFF. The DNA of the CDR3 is TGCAGCGTTGGGGGGGGTCAGGGAATGATTGGGGACACTGAAGCTTTCTTT.

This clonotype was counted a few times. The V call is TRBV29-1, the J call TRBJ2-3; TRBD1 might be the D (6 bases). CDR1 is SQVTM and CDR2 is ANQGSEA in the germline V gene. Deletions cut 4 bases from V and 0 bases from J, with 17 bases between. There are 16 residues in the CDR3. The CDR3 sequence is CSVAGTPISSTDTQYF. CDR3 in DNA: TGCAGCGTTGCGGGGACACCCATATCAAGCACAGATACGCAGTATTTT.

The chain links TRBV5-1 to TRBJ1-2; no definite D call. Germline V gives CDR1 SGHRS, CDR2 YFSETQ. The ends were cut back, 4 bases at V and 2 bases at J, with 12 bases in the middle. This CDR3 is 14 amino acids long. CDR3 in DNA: TGCGCCAGCAGCCGTCTTGGGCAGAACTATGGCTACACCTTC. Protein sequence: CASSRLGQNYGYTF.

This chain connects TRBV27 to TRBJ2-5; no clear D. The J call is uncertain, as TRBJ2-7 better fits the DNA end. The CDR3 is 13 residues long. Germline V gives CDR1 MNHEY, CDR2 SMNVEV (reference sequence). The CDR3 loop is CASSLVAATEQYF. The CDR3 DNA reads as TGTGCCAGCAGTTTAGTGGCAGCTACCGAGCAGTACTTC.

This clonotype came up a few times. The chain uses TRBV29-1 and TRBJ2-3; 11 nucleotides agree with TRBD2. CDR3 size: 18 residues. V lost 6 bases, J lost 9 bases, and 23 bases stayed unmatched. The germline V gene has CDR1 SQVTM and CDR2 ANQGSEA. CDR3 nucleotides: TGCAGCGTGGCCCGACAGGGGACTAGCGGAACACGAAGTCGAACGCAGTATTTT. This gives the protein CSVARQGTSGTRSRTQYF.

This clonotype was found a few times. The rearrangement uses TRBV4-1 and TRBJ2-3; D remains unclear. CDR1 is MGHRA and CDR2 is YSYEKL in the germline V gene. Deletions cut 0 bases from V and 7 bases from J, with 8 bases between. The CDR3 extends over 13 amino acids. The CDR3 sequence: CASSQDVRNTQYF. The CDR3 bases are TGCGCCAGCAGCCAAGATGTGCGTAATACGCAGTATTTT.

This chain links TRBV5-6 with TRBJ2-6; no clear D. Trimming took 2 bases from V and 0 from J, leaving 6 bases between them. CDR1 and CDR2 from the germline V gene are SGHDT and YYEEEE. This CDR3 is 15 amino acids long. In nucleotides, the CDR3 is TGTGCCAGCAGCTTCAAAAGCTCTGGGGCCAACGTCCTGACTTTC. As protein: CASSFKSSGANVLTF. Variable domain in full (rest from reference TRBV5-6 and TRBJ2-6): DAGVTQSPTHLIKTRGQQVTLRCSPKSGHDTVSWYQQALGQGPQFIFQYYEEEERQRGNFPDRFSGHQFPNYSSELNVNALLLGDSALYLCASSFKSSGANVLTFGAGSRLTVL.

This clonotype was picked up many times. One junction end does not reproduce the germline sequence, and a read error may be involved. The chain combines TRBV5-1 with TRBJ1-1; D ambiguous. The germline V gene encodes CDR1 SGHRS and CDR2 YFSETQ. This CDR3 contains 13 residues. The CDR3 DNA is TGTGCCAGCAGCTTAGGTATGAACACTGAAGCTTTCTTT. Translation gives CASSLGMNTEAFF. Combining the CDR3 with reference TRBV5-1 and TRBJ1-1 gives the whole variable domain KAGVTQTPRYLIKTRGQQVTLSCSPISGHRSVSWYQQTPGQGLQFLFEYFSETQRNKGNFPGRFSGRQFSNSRSEMNVSTLELGDSALYLCASSLGMNTEAFFGQGTRLTVV.

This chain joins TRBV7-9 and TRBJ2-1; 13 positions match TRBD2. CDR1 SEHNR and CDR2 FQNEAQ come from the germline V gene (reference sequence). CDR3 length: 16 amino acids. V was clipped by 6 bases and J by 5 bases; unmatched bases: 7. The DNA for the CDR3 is TGTGCCAGCAGGGCTACCGGGACTAGCGGGGACAATGAGCAGTTCTTC. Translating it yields CASRATGTSGDNEQFF.

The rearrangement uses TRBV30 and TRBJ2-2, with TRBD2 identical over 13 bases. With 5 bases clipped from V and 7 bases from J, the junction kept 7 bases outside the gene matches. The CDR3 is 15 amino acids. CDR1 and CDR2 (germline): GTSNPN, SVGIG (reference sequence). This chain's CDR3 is CAWSWTSGSVGELFF. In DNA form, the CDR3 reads TGTGCCTGGTCCTGGACTAGCGGGAGCGTCGGGGAGCTGTTTTTT.

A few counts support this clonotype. CDR3 DNA: TGTGCCAGCAGTCTATGGCTCGCTGGGGCCAACGTCCTGACTTTC. Encoded protein: CASSLWLAGANVLTF. The chain is built from TRBV6-6 and TRBJ2-6; D uncertain. The germline V gene has CDR1 MNHNY and CDR2 SVGAGI (reference sequence). V was shortened by 5 bases and J by 2 bases, with 10 bases between the two germline ends. The length of the CDR3 is 15 residues.

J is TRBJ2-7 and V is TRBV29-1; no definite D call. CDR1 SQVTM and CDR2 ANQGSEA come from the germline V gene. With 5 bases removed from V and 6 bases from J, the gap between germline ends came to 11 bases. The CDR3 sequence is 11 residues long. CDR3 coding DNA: TGCAGCGTTTCCCACCAAGGCGAGCAGTACTTC. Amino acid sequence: CSVSHQGEQYF.

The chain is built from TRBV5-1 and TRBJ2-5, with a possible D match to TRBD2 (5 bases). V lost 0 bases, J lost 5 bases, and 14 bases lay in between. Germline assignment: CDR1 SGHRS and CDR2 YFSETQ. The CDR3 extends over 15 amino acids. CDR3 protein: CASSLEGRGLETQYF. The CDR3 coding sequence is TGCGCCAGCAGCTTGGAGGGTCGGGGATTGGAGACCCAGTACTTC.

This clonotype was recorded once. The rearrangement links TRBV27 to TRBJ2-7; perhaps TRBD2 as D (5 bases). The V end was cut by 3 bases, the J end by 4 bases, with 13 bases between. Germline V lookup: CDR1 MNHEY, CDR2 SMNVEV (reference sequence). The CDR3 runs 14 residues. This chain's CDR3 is CASSFTRSGYEQYF. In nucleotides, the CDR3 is TGTGCCAGCAGTTTTACTCGAAGCGGTTACGAGCAGTACTTC.

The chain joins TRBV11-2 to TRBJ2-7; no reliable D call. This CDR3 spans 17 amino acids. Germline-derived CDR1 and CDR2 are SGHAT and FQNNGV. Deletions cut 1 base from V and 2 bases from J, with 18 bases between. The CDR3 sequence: CASSLGQNYNLAYEQYF. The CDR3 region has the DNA TGTGCCAGCAGCTTAGGGCAGAACTACAATTTAGCCTACGAGCAGTACTTC.

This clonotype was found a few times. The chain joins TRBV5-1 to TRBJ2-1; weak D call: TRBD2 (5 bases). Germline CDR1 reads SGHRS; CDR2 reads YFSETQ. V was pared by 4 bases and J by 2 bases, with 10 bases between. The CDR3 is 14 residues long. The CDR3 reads CASSGSSTYNEQFF. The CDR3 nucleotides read TGCGCCAGCAGCGGGAGTAGCACCTACAATGAGCAGTTCTTC. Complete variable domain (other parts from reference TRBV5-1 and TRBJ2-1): KAGVTQTPRYLIKTRGQQVTLSCSPISGHRSVSWYQQTPGQGLQFLFEYFSETQRNKGNFPGRFSGRQFSNSRSEMNVSTLELGDSALYLCASSGSSTYNEQFFGPGTRLTVL.

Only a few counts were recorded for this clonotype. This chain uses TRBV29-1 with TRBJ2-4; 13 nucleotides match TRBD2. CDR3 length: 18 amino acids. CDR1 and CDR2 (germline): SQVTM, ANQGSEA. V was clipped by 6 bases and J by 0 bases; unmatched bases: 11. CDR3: CSVAGLAGDQLAKNIQYF. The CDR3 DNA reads TGCAGCGTGGCCGGACTAGCGGGGGACCAGTTAGCCAAAAACATTCAGTACTTC.

The CDR3 loop is CASSHGTSGTFAYEQYF. The CDR3 nucleotides read TGCGCCAGCAGCCATGGGACTAGCGGGACTTTTGCCTACGAGCAGTACTTC. The chain is built from TRBV5-1 and TRBJ2-7; TRBD2 agrees at 13 bases. Trimming took 4 bases from V and 2 from J; bases not matched to a gene: 9. The CDR3 is 17 amino acids. In germline, CDR1 is SGHRS, CDR2 YFSETQ.

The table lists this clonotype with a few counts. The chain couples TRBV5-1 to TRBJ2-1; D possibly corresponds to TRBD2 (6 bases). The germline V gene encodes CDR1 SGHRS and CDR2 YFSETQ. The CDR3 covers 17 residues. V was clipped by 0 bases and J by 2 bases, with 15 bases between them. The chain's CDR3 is CASSLASGSVTYNEQFF. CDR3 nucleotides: TGCGCCAGCAGCTTGGCAAGCGGGTCTGTTACCTACAATGAGCAGTTCTTC.

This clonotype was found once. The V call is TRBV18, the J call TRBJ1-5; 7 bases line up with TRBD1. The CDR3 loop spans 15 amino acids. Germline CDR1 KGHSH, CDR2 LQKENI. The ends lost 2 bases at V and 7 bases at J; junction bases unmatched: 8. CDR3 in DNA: TGTGCCAGCTCACCAGAACAGGGGAGAGGGCAGCCCCAGCATTTT. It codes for CASSPEQGRGQPQHF.

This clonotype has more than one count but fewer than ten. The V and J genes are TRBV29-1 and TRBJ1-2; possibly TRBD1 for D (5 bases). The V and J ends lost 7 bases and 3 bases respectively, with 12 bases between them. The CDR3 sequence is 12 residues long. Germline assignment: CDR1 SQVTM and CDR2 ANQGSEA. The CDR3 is CSGTGTDYGYTF. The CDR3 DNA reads TGCAGCGGCACCGGGACCGACTATGGCTACACCTTC.

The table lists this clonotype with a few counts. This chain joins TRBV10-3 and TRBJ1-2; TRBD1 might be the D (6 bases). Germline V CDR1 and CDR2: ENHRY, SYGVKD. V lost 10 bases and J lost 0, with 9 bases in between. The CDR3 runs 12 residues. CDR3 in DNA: TGTGCCACCCGGGACACTAACTATGGCTACACCTTC. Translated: CATRDTNYGYTF.